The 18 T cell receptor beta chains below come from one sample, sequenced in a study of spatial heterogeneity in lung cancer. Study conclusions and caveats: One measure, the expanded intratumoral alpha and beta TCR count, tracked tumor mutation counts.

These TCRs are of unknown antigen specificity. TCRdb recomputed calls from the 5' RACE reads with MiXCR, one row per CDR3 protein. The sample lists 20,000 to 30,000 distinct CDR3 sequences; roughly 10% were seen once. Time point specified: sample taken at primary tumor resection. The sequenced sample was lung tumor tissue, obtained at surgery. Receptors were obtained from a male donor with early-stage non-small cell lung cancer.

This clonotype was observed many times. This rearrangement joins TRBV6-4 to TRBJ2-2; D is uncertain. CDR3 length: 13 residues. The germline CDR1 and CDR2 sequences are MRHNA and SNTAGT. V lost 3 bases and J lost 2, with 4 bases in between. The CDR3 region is CASSETNTGELFF. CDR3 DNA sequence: TGTGCCAGCAGTGAAACTAACACCGGGGAGCTGTTTTTT.

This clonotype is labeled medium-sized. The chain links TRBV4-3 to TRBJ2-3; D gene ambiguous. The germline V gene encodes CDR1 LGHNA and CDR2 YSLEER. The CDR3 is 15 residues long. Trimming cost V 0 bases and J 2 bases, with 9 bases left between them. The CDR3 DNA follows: TGCGCCAGCAGCCAAGAACACATCCCCACAGATACGCAGTATTTT. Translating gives CASSQEHIPTDTQYF.

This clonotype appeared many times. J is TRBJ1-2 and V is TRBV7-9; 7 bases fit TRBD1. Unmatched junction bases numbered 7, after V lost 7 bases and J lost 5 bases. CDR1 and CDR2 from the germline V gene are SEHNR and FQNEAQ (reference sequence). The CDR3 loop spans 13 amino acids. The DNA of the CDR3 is TGTGCCAGCACCGCCGGGGACAGTTATGGCTACACCTTC. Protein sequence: CASTAGDSYGYTF. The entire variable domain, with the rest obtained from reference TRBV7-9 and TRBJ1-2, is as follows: DTGVSQNPRHKITKRGQNVTFRCDPISEHNRLYWYRQTLGQGPEFLTYFQNEAQLEKSRLLSDRFSAERPKGSFSTLEIQRTEQGDSAMYLCASTAGDSYGYTFGSGTRLTVV.

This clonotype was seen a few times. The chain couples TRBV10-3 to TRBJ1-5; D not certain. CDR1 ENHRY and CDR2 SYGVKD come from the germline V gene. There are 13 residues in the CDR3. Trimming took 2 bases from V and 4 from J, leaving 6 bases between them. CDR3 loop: CAISEEQNQPQHF. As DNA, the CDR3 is TGTGCCATCAGTGAGGAACAGAATCAGCCCCAGCATTTT.

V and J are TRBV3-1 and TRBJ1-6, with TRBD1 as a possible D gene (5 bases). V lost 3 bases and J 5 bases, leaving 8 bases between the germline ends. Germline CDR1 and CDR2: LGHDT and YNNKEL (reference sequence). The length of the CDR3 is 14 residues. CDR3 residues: CASSQGVNNSPLHF. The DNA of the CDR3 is TGTGCCAGCAGCCAGGGGGTAAATAATTCACCCCTCCACTTT.

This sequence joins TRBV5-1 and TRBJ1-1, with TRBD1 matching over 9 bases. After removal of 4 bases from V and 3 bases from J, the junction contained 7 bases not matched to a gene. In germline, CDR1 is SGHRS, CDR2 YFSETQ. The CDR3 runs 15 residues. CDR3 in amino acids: CASSPYRDRDTEAFF. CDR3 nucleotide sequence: TGCGCCAGCAGCCCATATCGGGACAGGGACACTGAAGCTTTCTTT.

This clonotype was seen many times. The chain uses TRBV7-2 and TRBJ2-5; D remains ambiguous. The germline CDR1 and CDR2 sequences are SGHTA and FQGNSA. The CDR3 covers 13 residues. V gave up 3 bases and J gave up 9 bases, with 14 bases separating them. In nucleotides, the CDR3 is TGTGCCAGCAGCTTGACGGCGAAGACGGCCCAGTACTTC. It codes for CASSLTAKTAQYF.

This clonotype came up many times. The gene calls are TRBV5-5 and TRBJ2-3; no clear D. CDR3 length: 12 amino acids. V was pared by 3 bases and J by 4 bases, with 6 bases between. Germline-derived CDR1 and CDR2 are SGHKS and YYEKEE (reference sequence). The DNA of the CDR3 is TGTGCCAGCAGCTCCCCAGCAGATACGCAGTATTTT. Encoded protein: CASSSPADTQYF.

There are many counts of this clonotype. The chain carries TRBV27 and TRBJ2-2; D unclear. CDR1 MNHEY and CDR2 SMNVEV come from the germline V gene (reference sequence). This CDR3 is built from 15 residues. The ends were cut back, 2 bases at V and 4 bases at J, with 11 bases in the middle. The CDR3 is CASSLVGGSTGELFF. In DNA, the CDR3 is TGTGCCAGCAGTTTAGTCGGCGGAAGCACCGGGGAGCTGTTTTTT.

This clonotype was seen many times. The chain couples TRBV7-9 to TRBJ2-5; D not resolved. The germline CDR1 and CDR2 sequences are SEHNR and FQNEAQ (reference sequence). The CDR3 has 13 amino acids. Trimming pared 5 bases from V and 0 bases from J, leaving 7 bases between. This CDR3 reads CASSPRDQETQYF. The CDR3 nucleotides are TGTGCCAGCAGCCCCCGGGACCAAGAGACCCAGTACTTC.

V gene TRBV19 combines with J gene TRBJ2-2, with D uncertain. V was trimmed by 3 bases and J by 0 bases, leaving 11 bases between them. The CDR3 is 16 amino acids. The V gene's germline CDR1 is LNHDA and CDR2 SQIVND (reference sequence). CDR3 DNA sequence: TGTGCCAGTAGTATGGGATCAAACGCGAACACCGGGGAGCTGTTTTTT. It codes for CASSMGSNANTGELFF.

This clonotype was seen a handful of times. The CDR3 here is CASSQRTGLYEQFF. The CDR3 bases are TGCGCCAGCAGCCAACGGACAGGGCTTTATGAGCAGTTCTTC. This chain uses TRBV4-1 with TRBJ2-1; 8 nucleotides agree with TRBD1. Germline V gene data show CDR1 as MGHRA and CDR2 as YSYEKL. V shed 2 bases, J shed 8 bases, and the junction held 5 bases outside the gene matches. The length of the CDR3 is 14 residues.

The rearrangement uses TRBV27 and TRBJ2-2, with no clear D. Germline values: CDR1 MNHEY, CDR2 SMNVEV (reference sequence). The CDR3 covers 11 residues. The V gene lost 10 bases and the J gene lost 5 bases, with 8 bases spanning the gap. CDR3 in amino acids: CAIRRTGELFF. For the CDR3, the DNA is TGTGCCATTCGACGGACCGGGGAGCTGTTTTTT.

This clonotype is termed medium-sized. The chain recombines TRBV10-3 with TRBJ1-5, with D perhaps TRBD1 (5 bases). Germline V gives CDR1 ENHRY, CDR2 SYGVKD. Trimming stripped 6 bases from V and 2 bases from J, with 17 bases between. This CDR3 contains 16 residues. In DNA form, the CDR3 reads TGTGCCATCAGCGCCTCCGTCCTCAGGGGCAATCAGCCCCAGCATTTT. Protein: CAISASVLRGNQPQHF.

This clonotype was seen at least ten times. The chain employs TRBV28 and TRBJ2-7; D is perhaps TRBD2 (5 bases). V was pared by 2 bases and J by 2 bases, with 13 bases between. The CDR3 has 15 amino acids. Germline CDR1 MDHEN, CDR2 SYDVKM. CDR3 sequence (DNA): TGTGCCAGCAGTTTAACCCTCGGAGGAACCTACGAGCAGTACTTC. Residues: CASSLTLGGTYEQYF.

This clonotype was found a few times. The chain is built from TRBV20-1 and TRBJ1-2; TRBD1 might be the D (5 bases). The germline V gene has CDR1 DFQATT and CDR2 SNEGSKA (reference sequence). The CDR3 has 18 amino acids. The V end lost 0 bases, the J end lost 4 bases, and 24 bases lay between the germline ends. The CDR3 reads CSARDSQRGSERVYGYTF. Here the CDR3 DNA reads TGCAGTGCTAGAGATTCTCAGAGGGGCTCAGAAAGAGTCTATGGCTACACCTTC.

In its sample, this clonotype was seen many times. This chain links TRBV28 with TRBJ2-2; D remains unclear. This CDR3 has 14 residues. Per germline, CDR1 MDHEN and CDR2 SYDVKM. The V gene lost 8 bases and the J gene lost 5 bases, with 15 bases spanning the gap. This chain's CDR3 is CASDPGLGTGELFF. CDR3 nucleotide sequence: TGTGCCAGCGATCCGGGCCTGGGGACCGGGGAGCTGTTTTTT.

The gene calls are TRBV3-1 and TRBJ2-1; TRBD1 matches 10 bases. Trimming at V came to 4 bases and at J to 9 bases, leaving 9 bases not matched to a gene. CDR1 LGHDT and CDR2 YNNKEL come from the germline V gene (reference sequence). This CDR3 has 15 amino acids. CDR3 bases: TGTGCCAGCAGCCCACCGGGACAGGGGACATTTGAGCAGTTCTTC. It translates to CASSPPGQGTFEQFF.